These 3 T cell receptor beta chains came from one sample sequenced in a study of Graves' ophthalmopathy and Graves' hyperthyroidism. Amplified material comprised TCR beta CDR3 regions derived from RNA transcripts. HTBI primers were used in a first-round RT-PCR, which preceded a second-round multiplex PCR. TCRdb passed the multiplex PCR reads through MiXCR, listing each CDR3 protein once. The data contain about 550,000 distinct CDR3 sequences, about 35% of them singletons. Sequencing input: peripheral blood or thyroid tissue (not recorded which). The source is an adult man with Graves' hyperthyroidism.

There are many counts of this clonotype. Germline is not matched at one junction end, which may reflect a read error. This rearrangement joins TRBV7-7 to TRBJ2-5; tentative D call: TRBD1 (5 bases). The CDR3 extends over 15 amino acids. The germline V gene encodes CDR1 SSHAT and CDR2 FNYEAQ (reference sequence). The CDR3 nucleotides are TGTGCTAGCAGCTTAGCCCAGGGAAGAATGGAGACCCAGTACTTC. Amino acid sequence: CASSLAQGRMETQYF.

The rearrangement joins TRBV29-1 to TRBJ1-1; D is perhaps TRBD1 (5 bases). V was shortened by 5 bases and J by 1 base, with 14 bases between the two germline ends. This CDR3 region has 14 residues. Per germline, CDR1 SQVTM and CDR2 ANQGSEA. CDR3 protein: CSVFAGRANTEAFF. In DNA form, the CDR3 reads TGCAGCGTTTTTGCAGGGCGGGCGAACACTGAAGCTTTCTTT. The full variable domain, completed using reference TRBV29-1 and TRBJ1-1, is SAVISQKPSRDICQRGTSLTIQCQVDSQVTMMFWYRQQPGQSLTLIATANQGSEATYESGFVIDKFPISRPNLTFSTLTVSNMSPEDSSIYLCSVFAGRANTEAFFGQGTRLTVV.

This clonotype was counted ten times or more. This chain joins TRBV4-1 and TRBJ1-1; D gene uncertain. Germline V CDR1 and CDR2: MGHRA, YSYEKL. Trimming removed 4 bases at V and 4 bases at J, with 7 bases between. CDR3 length equals 12 residues. This CDR3 is CASSPVGTEAFF. As DNA, the CDR3 is TGCGCCAGCAGCCCCGTGGGCACTGAAGCTTTCTTT.